This T cell receptor (beta chain) was found in a study of T cells in Graves' hyperthyroidism and ophthalmopathy (dated by TCRdb to about 2019). Looking at the study overall: Peripheral blood samples were taken at the time of initial diagnosis, prior to any treatment. To identify distinguishing TCR V-J signatures, a discovery cohort of some 99 patients was used, comprising 40 to 45 with Graves' ophthalmopathy and around 60 with stable Graves' hyperthyroidism. An independent validation cohort of fewer than 20 hyperthyroidism patients and about 16 patients who later progressed to ophthalmopathy tested prospective prediction of ophthalmopathy. The roughly 94 discovery patients were randomly divided into training and test sets at a 7:3 ratio. The study also compared thyroid tissue and blood T-cell repertoires from several Graves' hyperthyroidism patients. After sampling, hyperthyroidism patients received methimazole starting at 30 mg daily, and ophthalmopathy patients received high-dose intravenous methylprednisolone. TCR Vbeta CDR3 sequencing of approximately 140 peripheral blood samples (around 45 ophthalmopathy, 75 to 80 hyperthyroidism and approximately 17 progressor patients) is reported in the paper. Here is what the overall study found, with its caveats: In validation, progression to ophthalmopathy was predicted by the model with roughly 71% sensitivity and roughly 76% specificity, a median of roughly six months before onset. Most expanded thyroid clonotypes (frequency above 0.001) were also found in blood, which suggests that blood repertoires may mirror thyroid immune responses. In cross-validation, a model built on a 13 V-J signature told ophthalmopathy apart from stable hyperthyroidism with 85% to 90% sensitivity and approximately 84% specificity, and in testing the same model reached 80%/75%. No statistical method was used to set the sample size in advance, and investigators knew the group allocation.

At the junction V is shortened by 6 bases and J by 0 bases; bases outside the gene matches: 11. The germline V gene (reference sequence) specifies DFQATT as CDR1 and SNEGSKA as CDR2. The CDR3 measures 16 amino acids from cysteine to phenylalanine. Here the CDR3 DNA is all that survives: 48 bases in frame from base 1. The TCR beta CDR3 regions were amplified from the RNA transcripts. The first round of RT-PCR for the TCR CDR3 was performed with the HTBI primer set and the Qiagen OneStep RT-PCR kit. Libraries were constructed in a second round of multiplex PCR, after which size selection and purification were performed. Sequencing of the libraries was done on an Illumina HiSeq2000 using paired-end 100 bp reads. In the original analysis: SOAPnuke was used to process the raw data, with reads discarded if the reads contained adapters or uncalled bases, had a mean Phred below 15, or lacked an exact constant-primer or identifier match. COPE v1.2.5 was used to merge the high-quality paired reads, and each unique nucleotide sequence was defined as a clonotype. MiTCR v1.1 was used to align clonotypes to the IMGT TRBV, TRBD and TRBJ reference segments. The analysis was restricted to V-J combinations with a frequency above 0.0001, which together covered roughly 99% of the repertoires. The TCS score was defined as the ratio of F50 (clonal expansion) to E x V (chaos), calculated using BLOSUM62-based TCRdist between CDR3 peptides within each V-J. Welch's t-statistics and random forest reduced 450 to 600 V-J features to roughly 13, which were used in a naive Bayes classifier (R e1071). TCRdb took the public reads, trimmed them with fastp at Q25, ran MiXCR for clone calling and kept in-frame beta chains. For every CDR3 protein sequence, its rows merge into one entry that carries the most common genes and DNA. TCRdb's processing, not the study's, gives the V and J calls here. The sample profile shows a few hundred thousand distinct CDR3 sequences; about 15% of them were found once. The ten largest clones take up roughly 6.6% of the sample.

Turning to this clonotype: Its cognate antigen has yet to be identified. Qualities for individual bases were not recorded, and no much larger clone is one base off.

Graves' hyperthyroidism was defined as stable when no progression to ophthalmopathy occurred over 18 months of follow-up. Hyperthyroidism patients were aged 18 to 65 years and newly diagnosed, with disease duration of less than 2 months. The study excluded patients with uncontrolled infections, other autoimmune diseases, pregnancy or lactation. Diagnoses relied on clinical symptoms, serum thyroxine and TRAb, thyroid ultrasound and orbital computed tomography. PBMCs were isolated from more than 8 ml of fresh peripheral blood by Ficoll-Paque density gradient centrifugation. Total RNA was extracted with Trizol reagent, and quality was checked on an Agilent 2100 Bioanalyzer.

This receptor was obtained from a woman younger than 45 with Graves' hyperthyroidism. Specimen: blood. Recombination connected TRBV20-1 to TRBJ1-5, with 7 bases in between that match TRBD1. The CDR3 region has the sequence CSAKSGQTYSNQPQHF. The DNA sequence reads TGCAGTGCCAAATCGGGACAGACCTATAGCAATCAGCCCCAGCATTTT.